A selection of T cell receptor beta chains follows, all from one sample in a study of vaccination and CD4 T cells after COVID-19. These receptors have no identified antigens. TCRdb re-analysed the PCR reads in MiXCR, keeping a single row per CDR3 protein. Seen here are more than 12,000 distinct CDR3 sequences, 20% to 25% observed once, and the top ten hold roughly 12%. The sequenced sample was CD4+ T cells from blood, cultured in vitro, obtained before SARS-CoV-2 vaccination. These receptors were collected from a human donor who received a COVID-19 vaccine. CDR3s include the opening cysteine and the closing phenylalanine or tryptophan. Size is stated for part of the rows, as once, few or many counts, or as a class when the clone is expanded.

clone_size j_call v_call cdr3_aa
. TRBJ1-2 TRBV24-1 CATSDFWGAGNGYTF
few TRBJ1-5 TRBV2 CASSEAGQGGQPQHF
few TRBJ2-3 TRBV12-1 CASSSRRELASRRTDTQYF
. TRBJ1-2 TRBV2 CASSETEGVLNYGYTF
medium-sized TRBJ1-1 TRBV7-3 CASSLRGTGEAEAFF
few TRBJ2-6 TRBV6-5 CASSSPGQGASFSGANVLTF
. TRBJ1-3 TRBV24-1 CAAGDRGLGNTIYF
. TRBJ2-7 TRBV5-4 CASSLTGGGEQYF
few TRBJ2-3 TRBV5-4 CASSLGLSDTQYF
few TRBJ2-3 TRBV5-4 CASRLSDTQYF
few TRBJ2-6 TRBV2 CASNRGSGANVLTF
. TRBJ1-1 TRBV7-2 CASSFYLMAAWEAFF
. TRBJ1-1 TRBV12-3/TRBV12-4 CASSPRQQGSGTEAFF
few TRBJ2-5 TRBV6-5 CASSYRTRGETQYF
few TRBJ2-3 TRBV20-1 CSASPGGPLQNTDTQYF
few TRBJ2-3 TRBV5-1 CASKLAGGPRQYF
few TRBJ1-2 TRBV10-2 CASSERGTDGYTF
. TRBJ2-5 TRBV18 CASSPPPPETQYF
. TRBJ1-5 TRBV6-5 CASSYSTGGNQPQHF
medium-sized TRBJ1-1 TRBV2 CASSEPGQGKAFF
. TRBJ1-1 TRBV19 CASSTTGRGGTEAFF
few TRBJ2-3 TRBV7-9 CASSRPPDTQYF
few TRBJ2-5 TRBV7-8 CASSLSYWGAETQYF
few TRBJ1-5 TRBV30 CAWSGQGHQPQHF
. TRBJ2-4 TRBV6-5 CASSSRGRGNIQYF
. TRBJ2-3 TRBV6-2/TRBV6-3 CASSYWAGGGRTDTQYF
few TRBJ2-7 TRBV23-1 CASSHPTLRPTYEQYF
. TRBJ2-4 TRBV5-1 CASSLGTGGLAKNIQYF
. TRBJ2-1 TRBV6-1 CASSPDRNYNEQFF
. TRBJ2-1 TRBV24-1 CATSDRGLGPYNEQFF
. TRBJ1-1 TRBV12-3/TRBV12-4 CASTSDRFEAFF
few TRBJ1-2 TRBV4-2 CASSQDLRGGASYGYTF
. TRBJ1-1 TRBV10-3 CAISRGGGRTEAFF
few TRBJ2-7 TRBV19 CASGRTSGETYEQYF
. TRBJ2-4 TRBV7-3 CASSPRGENIQYF
few TRBJ2-3 TRBV7-2 CASSLASGGTRTDTQYF
. TRBJ1-6 TRBV10-3 CAISEYNDNSPLHF
. TRBJ1-1 TRBV5-1 CASSDSLATEAFF
. TRBJ2-5 TRBV7-7 CASSSDRQETQYF
. TRBJ2-7 TRBV12-3/TRBV12-4 CASSSTTDRGYF
. TRBJ1-5 TRBV6-5 CASSYSKAVGFNQPQHF
. TRBJ2-7 TRBV21-1 CASSKRRDIHYYEQYF
. TRBJ1-4 TRBV7-2 CASSLNGPKGGELFF
few TRBJ2-3 TRBV7-9 CASSLARHRTDTQYF
medium-sized TRBJ1-1 TRBV6-1 CASTRQGSNTEAFF
. TRBJ1-2 TRBV28 CASSLLTNYGYTF
. TRBJ2-3 TRBV7-2 CASSPVAGTQGTQYF
few TRBJ2-5 TRBV7-8 CASSRDGATQETQYF
few TRBJ1-2 TRBV30 CAWRGSGNYGYTF
medium-sized TRBJ1-6 TRBV6-5 CASSYSGQQGISYNSPLHF